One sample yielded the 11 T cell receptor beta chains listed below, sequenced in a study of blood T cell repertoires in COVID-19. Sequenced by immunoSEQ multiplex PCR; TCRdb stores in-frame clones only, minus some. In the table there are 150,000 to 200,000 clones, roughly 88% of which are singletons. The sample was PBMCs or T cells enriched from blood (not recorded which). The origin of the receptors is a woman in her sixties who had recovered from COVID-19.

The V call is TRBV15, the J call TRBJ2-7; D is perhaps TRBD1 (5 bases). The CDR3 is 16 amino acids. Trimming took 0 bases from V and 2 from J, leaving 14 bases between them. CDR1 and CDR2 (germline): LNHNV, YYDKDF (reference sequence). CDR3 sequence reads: CATSRDRALDTYEQYF. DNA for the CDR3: TGTGCCACCAGCAGAGATCGTGCGTTGGACACCTACGAGCAGTACTTC.

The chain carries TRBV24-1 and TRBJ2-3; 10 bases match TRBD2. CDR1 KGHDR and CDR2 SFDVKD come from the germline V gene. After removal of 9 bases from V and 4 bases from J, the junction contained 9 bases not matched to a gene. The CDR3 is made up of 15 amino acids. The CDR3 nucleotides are TGTGCCACCGCCATAGCGGGAGGTTTGTCAGATACGCAGTATTTT. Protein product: CATAIAGGLSDTQYF.

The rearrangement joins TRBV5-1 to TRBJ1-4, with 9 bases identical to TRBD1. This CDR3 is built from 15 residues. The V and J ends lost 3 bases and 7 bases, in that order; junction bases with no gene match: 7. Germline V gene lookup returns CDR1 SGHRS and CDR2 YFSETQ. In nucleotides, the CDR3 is TGCGCCAGCAGCTGGGGGACAGGGAGGGGTGAAAAACTGTTTTTT. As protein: CASSWGTGRGEKLFF.

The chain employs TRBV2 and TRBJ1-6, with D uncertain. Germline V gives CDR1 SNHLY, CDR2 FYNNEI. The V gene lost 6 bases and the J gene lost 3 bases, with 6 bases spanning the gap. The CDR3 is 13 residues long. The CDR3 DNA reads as TGTGCCAGCAGGGCAAGCTATAATTCACCCCTCCACTTT. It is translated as CASRASYNSPLHF.

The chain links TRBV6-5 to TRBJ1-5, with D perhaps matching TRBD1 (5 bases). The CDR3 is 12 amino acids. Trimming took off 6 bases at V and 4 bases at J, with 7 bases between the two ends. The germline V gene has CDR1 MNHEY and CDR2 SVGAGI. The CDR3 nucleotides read TGTGCCAGCAGGGGGGGGAATCAGCCCCAGCATTTT. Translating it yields CASRGGNQPQHF.

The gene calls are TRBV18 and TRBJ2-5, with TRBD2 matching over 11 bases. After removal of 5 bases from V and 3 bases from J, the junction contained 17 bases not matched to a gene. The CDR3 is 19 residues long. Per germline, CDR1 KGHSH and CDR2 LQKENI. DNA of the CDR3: TGTGCCAGCTCATCCTCACTTCAGACTAGCGGGAATACAAAAGAGACCCAGTACTTC. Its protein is CASSSSLQTSGNTKETQYF.

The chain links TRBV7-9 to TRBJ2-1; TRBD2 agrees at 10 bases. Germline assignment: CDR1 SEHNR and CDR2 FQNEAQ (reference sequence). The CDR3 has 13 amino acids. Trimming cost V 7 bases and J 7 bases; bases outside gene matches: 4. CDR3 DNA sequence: TGTGCCAGCACTAGCGGGAGTACGAATGAGCAGTTCTTC. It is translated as CASTSGSTNEQFF.

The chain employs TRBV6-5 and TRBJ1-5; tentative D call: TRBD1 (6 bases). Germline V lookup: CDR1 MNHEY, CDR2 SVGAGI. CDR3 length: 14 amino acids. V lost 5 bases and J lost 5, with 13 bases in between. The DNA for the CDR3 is TGTGCCAGCAGTCTGTCAGGGGCTTATCAGCCCCAGCATTTT. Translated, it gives CASSLSGAYQPQHF.

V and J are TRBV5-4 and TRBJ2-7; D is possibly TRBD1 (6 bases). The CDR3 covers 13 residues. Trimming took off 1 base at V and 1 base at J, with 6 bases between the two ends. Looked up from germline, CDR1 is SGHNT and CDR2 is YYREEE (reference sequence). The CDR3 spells CASSLTGSYEQYF. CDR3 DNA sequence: TGTGCCAGCAGCTTGACAGGGTCCTACGAGCAGTACTTC.

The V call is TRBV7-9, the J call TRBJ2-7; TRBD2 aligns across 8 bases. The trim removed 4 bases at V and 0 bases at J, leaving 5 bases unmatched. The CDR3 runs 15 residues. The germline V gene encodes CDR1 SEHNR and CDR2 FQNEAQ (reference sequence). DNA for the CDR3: TGTGCCAGCAGCTCCTCGCGGGAGGCCTCCTACGAGCAGTACTTC. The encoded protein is CASSSSREASYEQYF.

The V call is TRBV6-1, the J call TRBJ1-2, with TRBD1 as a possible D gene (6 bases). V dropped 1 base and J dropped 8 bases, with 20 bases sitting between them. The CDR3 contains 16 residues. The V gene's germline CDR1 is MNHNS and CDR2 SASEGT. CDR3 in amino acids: CASSEDDGTSQRGYTF. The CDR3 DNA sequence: TGTGCCAGCAGTGAAGATGATGGGACATCCCAGCGGGGCTACACCTTC.